The rows below give T cell receptor beta chains drawn from one sample of a study of T cells in Graves' hyperthyroidism and ophthalmopathy. One entry per CDR3 protein results from TCRdb running MiXCR on the multiplex PCR reads. The sample contains approximately 700,000 distinct CDR3 sequences, about 15% of which appear only once. What was sequenced was blood. These receptors were obtained from a man aged 18 to 35 with Graves' hyperthyroidism. The CDR3 runs from the conserved cysteine through the conserved F or W. The D gene is left open where the match is weak. Size is stated for part of the rows, as once, few or many counts, or as a class when the clone is expanded.

>TRBV29-1|.|few|TRBJ1-1
CSVLKPSANTEAFF
TGCAGCGTATTGAAGCCATCCGCGAACACTGAAGCTTTCTTT
>TRBV4-1|.|.|TRBJ2-7
CASSQDAGLGSQYF
TGCGCCAGCAGCCAAGACGCAGGCCTCGGTTCGCAGTACTTC
>TRBV28|TRBD1|few|TRBJ1-3
CASSSSFGAGGFFGNTIYF
TGTGCCAGCAGTTCTTCCTTTGGGGCAGGGGGCTTCTTTGGAAACACCATATATTTT
>TRBV28|.|many|TRBJ2-7
CASRSGQLGTGEQYF
TGTGCCAGCAGATCCGGACAGCTGGGAACTGGTGAGCAGTACTTC
>TRBV14|.|.|TRBJ2-7
CASSRLQGGEQYF
TGTGCCAGCAGCCGGTTGCAGGGAGGCGAGCAGTACTTC
>TRBV9|.|few|TRBJ2-1
CASSEGGGVNEQFF
TGTGCCAGCAGCGAGGGGGGAGGAGTGAATGAGCAGTTCTTC
>TRBV20-1|.|.|TRBJ1-4
CSARLLIGNEKLFF
TGCAGTGCTAGGTTATTGATTGGTAATGAAAAACTGTTTTTT
>TRBV19|.|many|TRBJ2-3
CASSGNAADTQYF
TGTGCCAGTAGTGGCAATGCTGCGGATACGCAGTATTTT
>TRBV24-1|.|few|TRBJ1-2
CATSDFVGGYTF
TGTGCCACCAGTGATTTTGTTGGTGGCTACACCTTC
>TRBV20-1|.|.|TRBJ2-3
CSARPAPGTDTQYF
TGCAGTGCTAGACCCGCACCAGGCACAGATACGCAGTATTTT
>TRBV4-2|.|few|TRBJ2-7
CASSQSRGQAYEQYF
TGTGCCAGCAGCCAATCCCGAGGACAAGCCTACGAGCAGTACTTC
>TRBV27|.|.|TRBJ1-2
CASTLSLGAHGYTF
TGTGCCAGCACCCTCAGCCTCGGAGCTCATGGCTACACCTTC
>TRBV24-1|TRBD1|many|TRBJ1-1
CATSDSGRGQAFF
TGTGCCACCAGTGATTCGGGCAGGGGGCAGGCTTTCTTT
>TRBV10-3|.|few|TRBJ1-1
CAISSGENTEAFF
TGTGCCATCAGTTCAGGGGAGAACACTGAAGCTTTCTTT
>TRBV10-3|.|.|TRBJ2-1
CAISEGLYNEQFF
TGTGCCATCAGTGAAGGCCTGTACAATGAGCAGTTCTTC
>TRBV11-1|.|.|TRBJ1-3
CASRSGLSGNTIYF
TGTGCCAGCAGGTCAGGGCTCTCTGGAAACACCATATATTTT
>TRBV15|TRBD2|.|TRBJ2-3
CATSRELSRGDTQYF
TGTGCCACCAGCAGAGAACTCTCGCGGGGGGATACGCAGTATTTT
>TRBV7-9|TRBD2|many|TRBJ2-3
CASSSRTSGRASPDTQYF
TGTGCCAGCAGCTCCCGGACTAGCGGGAGGGCCTCCCCAGATACGCAGTATTTT
>TRBV12-3/TRBV12-4|TRBD1|few|TRBJ1-1
CASSPRDRAAFF
TGTGCCAGCAGTCCACGGGACAGGGCTGCTTTCTTT
>TRBV6-2/TRBV6-3|TRBD2|many|TRBJ2-7
CASSSPPRELADTYEQYF
TGTGCCAGCAGTTCCCCTCCGAGGGAACTAGCGGATACCTACGAGCAGTACTTC
>TRBV7-6|TRBD1|many|TRBJ2-5
CASSLMGQGQETQYF
TGTGCCAGCAGCCTCATGGGACAGGGTCAAGAGACCCAGTACTTC
>TRBV28|TRBD1|.|TRBJ2-3
CASSSGQESTDTQYF
TGTGCCAGCAGCTCCGGACAGGAGAGTACAGATACGCAGTATTTT
>TRBV29-1|.|.|TRBJ1-1
CSASGRLNTEAFF
TGCAGCGCTTCGGGACGCTTGAACACTGAAGCTTTCTTT
>TRBV27|TRBD2|many|TRBJ2-3
CASSLFPRAGGHLTDTQYF
TGTGCCAGCAGTTTATTCCCCAGGGCGGGAGGCCACCTCACAGATACGCAGTATTTT
>TRBV7-9|.|many|TRBJ2-5
CASSNRDGYQETQYF
TGTGCCAGCAGCAACCGGGACGGGTACCAAGAGACCCAGTACTTC
>TRBV5-1|.|few|TRBJ1-2
CASSLAAQGSLGYTF
TGCGCCAGCAGCTTGGCAGCCCAGGGGTCTTTGGGCTACACCTTC
>TRBV10-2|.|.|TRBJ2-3
CASRTTSGDTQYF
TGCGCCAGCAGGACTACGTCGGGAGATACGCAGTATTTT
>TRBV3-1|.|many|TRBJ2-3
CASSQMGLITTDTQYF
TGTGCCAGCAGCCAAATGGGGCTGATAACCACAGATACGCAGTATTTT
>TRBV28|.|many|TRBJ2-3
CASTLATITDTQYF
TGTGCCAGCACGCTGGCAACGATCACAGATACGCAGTATTTT
>TRBV7-9|.|few|TRBJ2-1
CASSFPEMSYNEQFF
TGTGCCAGCAGCTTCCCAGAAATGTCTTACAATGAGCAGTTCTTC
>TRBV11-3|.|many|TRBJ2-3
CASSTWTQSTDTQYF
TGTGCCAGCAGCACTTGGACCCAGAGCACAGATACGCAGTATTTT
>TRBV15|TRBD1|few|TRBJ1-4
CATSTGTVENEKLFF
TGTGCCACCAGCACTGGGACAGTTGAAAATGAAAAACTGTTTTTT
>TRBV29-1|.|.|TRBJ1-2
CSVEEARHYGYTF
TGCAGCGTTGAAGAGGCACGGCACTATGGCTACACCTTC
>TRBV28|TRBD1|few|TRBJ1-4
CASSSGQETGKLFF
TGTGCCAGCAGTTCAGGACAGGAGACTGGAAAACTGTTTTTT
>TRBV7-3|TRBD2|.|TRBJ2-1
CASSLKPPSGLGVNEQFF
TGTGCCAGCAGCTTAAAACCCCCTTCGGGACTAGGGGTGAATGAGCAGTTCTTC
>TRBV5-1|TRBD1|.|TRBJ2-3
CASNIQGAGTQYF
TGCGCCAGCAATATACAGGGGGCAGGTACGCAGTATTTT
>TRBV28|.|many|TRBJ2-3
CASGLGGDTQYF
TGTGCCAGCGGATTAGGTGGAGATACGCAGTATTTT
>TRBV28|.|.|TRBJ2-3
CASTAGLEGGTDTQYF
TGTGCCAGCACCGCAGGCCTCGAAGGTGGTACAGATACGCAGTATTTT
>TRBV5-5|.|many|TRBJ1-1
CASSGVGGNTEAFF
TGTGCCAGCAGCGGTGTCGGGGGTAACACTGAAGCTTTCTTT
>TRBV12-3/TRBV12-4|.|many|TRBJ1-1
CASSLEIGQNTEAFF
TGTGCCAGCAGTTTAGAGATAGGGCAGAACACTGAAGCTTTCTTT
>TRBV20-1|TRBD1|.|TRBJ1-1
CSARSQGGNTEAFF
TGCAGTGCTAGGTCCCAGGGGGGAAACACTGAAGCTTTCTTT
>TRBV9|TRBD1|.|TRBJ1-2
CASSANRGKRVDYGYTF
TGTGCCAGCAGCGCGAACAGGGGTAAACGCGTTGACTATGGCTACACCTTC
>TRBV27|TRBD1|many|TRBJ2-3
CASSPAGQGRSDTQYF
TGTGCCAGCAGCCCCGCCGGACAGGGTCGGTCAGATACGCAGTATTTT
>TRBV19|.|.|TRBJ2-2
CANFPRETDTGELFF
TGTGCCAATTTTCCCCGGGAGACGGACACCGGGGAGCTGTTTTTT
>TRBV18|TRBD1|many|TRBJ2-2
CASSTGPGELFF
TGTGCCAGCTCGACAGGGCCCGGGGAGCTGTTTTTT
>TRBV7-9|.|.|TRBJ2-7
CASSPEEQGYEQYF
TGTGCCAGCAGCCCCGAGGAACAGGGCTACGAGCAGTACTTC
>TRBV28|TRBD2|many|TRBJ2-3
CASGLADPLGSTDTQYF
TGTGCCTCGGGACTAGCGGACCCTCTTGGGAGCACAGATACGCAGTATTTT
>TRBV18|TRBD1|many|TRBJ2-1
CASSPIHRDRAFSNEQFF
TGTGCCAGCTCACCTATACACCGGGACAGGGCCTTCTCCAATGAGCAGTTCTTC
>TRBV18|TRBD2|many|TRBJ2-5
CASSPPSGNGQETQYF
TGTGCCAGCTCACCTCCAAGCGGGAACGGCCAAGAGACCCAGTACTTC
>TRBV6-4|.|.|TRBJ2-2
CASSYGAYVTGELFF
TGTGCCAGCAGTTATGGCGCATACGTTACCGGGGAGCTGTTTTTT
>TRBV9|TRBD2|few|TRBJ2-5
CASSARTSGEETQYF
TGTGCCAGCAGCGCTAGGACTAGCGGAGAAGAGACCCAGTACTTC
>TRBV6-2/TRBV6-3|TRBD2|many|TRBJ2-3
CASRELADTDTQYF
TGTGCCAGCAGAGAGCTAGCGGATACAGATACGCAGTATTTT
>TRBV6-1|.|many|TRBJ1-1
CASKKLGREAFF
TGTGCCAGCAAAAAACTAGGACGGGAAGCTTTCTTT
>TRBV6-1|TRBD1|.|TRBJ1-1
CASSEVWGTLTGGRTEAFF
TGTGCCAGCAGTGAAGTTTGGGGGACTTTGACAGGGGGAAGAACTGAAGCTTTCTTT
>TRBV20-1|TRBD2|.|TRBJ2-7
CSAGSGLTTTYEQYF
TGCAGTGCTGGTAGCGGGTTGACAACCACCTACGAGCAGTACTTC